Listed below are T cell receptor beta chains from one sample, sequenced in a study of shared clonotypes between healthy human individuals. Using immunoSEQ multiplex PCR, the repertoire was profiled, and TCRdb retains in-frame clones only, with some absent. The repertoire includes approximately 100,000 clones, under 70% of them detected once, and roughly a quarter sits in the top ten. Sequencing was done on a sample of memory CD8+ T cells sorted from blood. These receptors were taken from a woman under 40 in good health. Each CDR3 is given with its conserved first and last residue. D genes are given only for firm matches. Clone size is given for some rows only: seen once, a few or many times, or a class if the clone is expanded.

clone size,J gene,D gene,V gene,CDR3 DNA,CDR3 protein
few,TRBJ1-3,TRBD1,TRBV6-4,TGTGCCAGCAGTGAGTCGACAGGGTCTGGAAACACCATATATTTT,CASSESTGSGNTIYF
.,TRBJ2-7,.,TRBV27,TGTGCCAGCGCCTGGCGGATGTTCTACGAGCAGTACTTC,CASAWRMFYEQYF
.,TRBJ1-4,.,TRBV28,TGTGCCAGCAGTTTTCCGGGGGATGCAACTAATGAAAAACTGTTTTTT,CASSFPGDATNEKLFF
few,TRBJ2-1,.,TRBV6-4,TGTGCCAGCAGCCTAGGGGGGGTCAATGAGCAGTTCTTC,CASSLGGVNEQFF
.,TRBJ2-1,.,TRBV2,TGTGCCAGCATGCCCCGGCTTAGCTCCTACAATGAGCAGTTCTTC,CASMPRLSSYNEQFF
.,TRBJ2-1,TRBD1,TRBV28,TGTGCCAGCAGTTTCTATACAGGGGTCCCCTACAATGAGCAGTTCTTC,CASSFYTGVPYNEQFF
once,TRBJ2-7,.,TRBV2,TGTGCCAGCAGGGCCCGGGCTAGGGCGGGATCCCTTTATTACGAGCAGTACTTC,CASRARARAGSLYYEQYF
.,TRBJ2-1,.,TRBV6-1,TGTGCCAGCAGTGAAGCCGGTGTCTGGATCGCCAATGAGCAGTTCTTC,CASSEAGVWIANEQFF
.,TRBJ1-5,.,TRBV28,TGTGCCAGCAGTTTGGGCGGCGGCTCGCCCCAGCATTTT,CASSLGGGSPQHF
.,TRBJ2-7,.,TRBV2,TGTGCCAGCAGTGAGGATTTAGGGGTCTACTACGAGCAGTACTTC,CASSEDLGVYYEQYF
few,TRBJ2-1,.,TRBV4-1,TGCGCCAGCAGCCGTACTAGCAATGAGCAGTTCTTC,CASSRTSNEQFF
few,TRBJ2-7,.,TRBV11-2,TGTGCCAGCGCAGGGCTCGAGCAGTACTTC,CASAGLEQYF
.,TRBJ2-1,.,TRBV4-1,TGCGCCAGCAGCCTATACTATTTAGCGGCGGCTTACAATGAGCAGTTCTTC,CASSLYYLAAAYNEQFF
.,TRBJ2-2,.,TRBV15,TGTGCCACCAGCAAAGGGGGTGACACCGGGGAGCTGTTTTTT,CATSKGGDTGELFF
once,TRBJ2-5,TRBD1,TRBV7-9,TGTGCCAGCAACCAGGGTTCAGGGGGCTTCGGAGAGACCCAGTACTTC,CASNQGSGGFGETQYF
.,TRBJ2-1,TRBD2,TRBV4-1,TGCGCCAGCAGCCAAGATCTTCCTCTTTCCATCACGACTAGCGGCAATGAGCAGTTCTTC,CASSQDLPLSITTSGNEQFF
.,TRBJ2-3,TRBD2,TRBV6-5,TGTGCCAGCAGCGCGACTAGCGGGACAACAGATACGCAGTATTTT,CASSATSGTTDTQYF
few,TRBJ1-5,.,TRBV2,TGTGCCAGCAGCGCGGACACAAATCAGCCCCAGCATTTT,CASSADTNQPQHF
few,TRBJ1-5,TRBD1,TRBV11-2,TGTGCCAGCAGCCACGGGGGGGACAGCCACAGCAATCAGCCCCAGCATTTT,CASSHGGDSHSNQPQHF
.,TRBJ2-7,.,TRBV7-9,TGTGCCAGCAGCTTACTAGGCAGGGATTTTTCCTACGAGCAGTACTTC,CASSLLGRDFSYEQYF
.,TRBJ2-3,.,TRBV28,TGTGCCAGCAGTTCGCTCGAGTCGGCAGGAGGCACAGATACGCAGTATTTT,CASSSLESAGGTDTQYF
.,TRBJ2-7,TRBD1,TRBV27,TGTGCCAGCAGTTTCCGGGGACAGGGCTACGAGCAGTACTTC,CASSFRGQGYEQYF
.,TRBJ2-7,.,TRBV29-1,TGCAGCGTCGCCGGGACCTCCTACGAGCAGTACTTC,CSVAGTSYEQYF
.,TRBJ2-1,.,TRBV5-1,TGCGCCAGCAGCTTGGGTCGGACAGATTTCAATGAGCAGTTCTTC,CASSLGRTDFNEQFF
.,TRBJ2-7,.,TRBV7-9,TGTGCCAGCAGCTTAGCGCTTACAGCCTACGAGCAGTACTTC,CASSLALTAYEQYF
.,TRBJ2-1,.,TRBV7-9,TGTGCCAGCAGCCAAGATCATGCTAGCAGCCCCTACAATGAGCAGTTCTTC,CASSQDHASSPYNEQFF
.,TRBJ2-5,TRBD2,TRBV5-1,TGCGCCAGCAGGCGACAAGCGGGAGAGGAGACCCAGTACTTC,CASRRQAGEETQYF
.,TRBJ2-7,TRBD2,TRBV7-9,TGTGCCAGCAGCTCTAGCGGGAGGGATGAGCAGTACTTC,CASSSSGRDEQYF
.,TRBJ2-1,.,TRBV30,TGTGCCTGGAGTGGACTAGGGTTTGATGAGCAGTTCTTC,CAWSGLGFDEQFF
.,TRBJ1-4,.,TRBV7-9,TGTGCCAGCAGCTTAGGGTGGTGGGGTGAAAAACTGTTTTTT,CASSLGWWGEKLFF
few,TRBJ2-7,.,TRBV9,TGTGCCAGCAGCGTGTCTTGGGGTACCTACGAGCAGTACTTC,CASSVSWGTYEQYF
.,TRBJ2-5,.,TRBV28,TGTGCCAGCAGACCTTCGCGGAGTTGGGAGACCCAGTACTTC,CASRPSRSWETQYF
.,TRBJ2-3,.,TRBV7-9,TGTGCCAGCAGCTCCTGGGGCACAGATACGCAGTATTTT,CASSSWGTDTQYF
.,TRBJ1-1,.,TRBV11-2,TGTGCCAGCAGCTATACTTTCGGGGGGGACACTGAAGCTTTCTTT,CASSYTFGGDTEAFF
.,TRBJ2-7,.,TRBV7-8,TGTGCCAGCCGAGGGACAAGTTACGAGCAGTACTTC,CASRGTSYEQYF
.,TRBJ2-7,.,TRBV28,TGTGCCAGCACCTTGCGTGGATACGGGGGAGGGACACCCTACGAGCAGTACTTC,CASTLRGYGGGTPYEQYF
many,TRBJ2-7,TRBD2,TRBV4-2,TGTGCCAGCAGCCAAGATCCGACTAGCGGGAGCAACGAGCAGTACTTC,CASSQDPTSGSNEQYF
few,TRBJ2-1,TRBD2,TRBV2,TGTGCCAGCACCGGGAGGGTGGGGCAGTTCTTC,CASTGRVGQFF
.,TRBJ2-1,TRBD1,TRBV28,TGTGCCAGCAGTCTAAATGACAGGGTAGATGAGCAGTTCTTC,CASSLNDRVDEQFF
.,TRBJ1-5,TRBD1,TRBV5-1,TGCGCCAGCAGCGAGGCCGGGACAGAGAATAATCAGCCCCAGCATTTT,CASSEAGTENNQPQHF
few,TRBJ1-1,.,TRBV5-6,TGTGCCAGCAGCAGGCCTGGGGGCACTGAAGCTTTCTTT,CASSRPGGTEAFF
.,TRBJ2-7,.,TRBV5-6,TGTGCCAGCAGTCTTGGGGGGACGTACGAGCAGTACTTC,CASSLGGTYEQYF
few,TRBJ2-3,.,TRBV19,TGTGCCAGTAATGCGGGTCCCATGAGCGGGTACACAGATACGCAGTATTTT,CASNAGPMSGYTDTQYF
.,TRBJ2-6,.,TRBV9,TGTGCCAGCGGGTATATTGGACCGCCCGGGGCCAACGTCCTGACTTTC,CASGYIGPPGANVLTF
.,TRBJ2-7,TRBD1,TRBV6-6,TGTGCCAGCAGTCCAGACAGGGATTCATGGCAGTACTTC,CASSPDRDSWQYF
.,TRBJ2-3,TRBD1,TRBV29-1,TGCAGCGCTAGACAGGGAACAGATACGCAGTATTTT,CSARQGTDTQYF
.,TRBJ1-1,.,TRBV30,TGTGCCTGGAGTGTAGTGGCGTGGACTGAAGCTTTCTTT,CAWSVVAWTEAFF
many,TRBJ2-3,TRBD2,TRBV6-1,TGTGCCAGCAGTGAAGAGGCGGGGGGACCCCCCACAGATACGCAGTATTTT,CASSEEAGGPPTDTQYF